This entry lists 10 T cell receptor beta chains sequenced from one sample in a study of vaccination and CD4 T cells after COVID-19. Cultured CD4+ T cells had their DNA profiled by the Oncomine TCR Beta short-read assay. In TCRdb, the PCR reads were re-called with MiXCR into one record per CDR3 protein. This table has some 2,500 distinct CDR3 sequences, about two fifths appearing once. Their antigens remain unidentified. Treatment here: approximately nine-day PBMC culture with coronavirus spike peptide pools or control peptides (ViraFEST assay). It was before the COVID-19 pandemic (2011-2018) that the unexposed donor's CD4+ T cells were collected. The sample comprised CD4+ T cells from blood, cultured in vitro. These receptors were collected from a human donor in good health.

A few counts support this clonotype. In nucleotides, the CDR3 is TGTGCCAGCAGCCTCAGGGGCCCCCAAGAGACCCAGTACTTC. Translated: CASSLRGPQETQYF. This chain joins TRBV7-2 and TRBJ2-5; tentatively, D is TRBD1 (6 bases). The germline gives CDR1 SGHTA, CDR2 FQGNSA. V was cut by 5 bases and J by 1 base, with 11 bases left in between. CDR3 length equals 14 residues.

The rearrangement links TRBV20-1 to TRBJ2-2; 7 bases are a match to TRBD1. Germline loops: CDR1 DFQATT, CDR2 SNEGSKA (reference sequence). V lost 4 bases and J lost 1; bases outside the gene matches: 9. The CDR3 runs 16 residues. This CDR3 reads CSATRETGWNTGELFF. The CDR3 nucleotides read TGCAGTGCTACTAGGGAGACAGGGTGGAACACCGGGGAGCTGTTTTTT.

This chain links TRBV12-3 or TRBV12-4 with TRBJ1-5; D is ambiguous. The CDR3 covers 14 residues. Trimming took off 2 bases at V and 7 bases at J, with 12 bases between the two ends. The CDR3 DNA follows: TGTGCCAGCAGTTTAACCCCGGAGGACCAGCCCCAGCATTTT. It is translated as CASSLTPEDQPQHF.

The chain is built from TRBV6-1 and TRBJ1-4; D unclear. Germline CDR1 reads MNHNS; CDR2 reads SASEGT. V lost 8 bases to trimming and J lost 4 bases, with 8 bases between them. The CDR3 spans 12 residues. In DNA, the CDR3 is TGTGCCAGCGGCACTTATAATGAAAAACTGTTTTTT. As protein: CASGTYNEKLFF.

Comment on this clonotype: The junction differs from germline at one of its ends, possibly a read error. The chain combines TRBV5-8 with TRBJ1-2, with 7 bases identical to TRBD1. The CDR3 covers 13 residues. Germline-derived CDR1 and CDR2 are SGHTS and YDEGEE. The CDR3 is CVSSLDRVGGYTF. The CDR3, as DNA: TGTGTCAGCAGCCTCGACAGGGTTGGTGGCTACACCTTC. The full variable domain, with the rest looked up from reference TRBV5-8 and TRBJ1-2, is EAGVTQSPTHLIKTRGQQATLRCSPISGHTSVYWYQQALGLGLQFLLWYDEGEERNRGNFPPRFSGRQFPNYSSELNVNALELEDSALYLCVSSLDRVGGYTFGSGTRLTVV.

In its sample, this clonotype ranks as large. The chain is built from TRBV24-1 and TRBJ1-6; a possible D gene is TRBD1 (5 bases). CDR1 is KGHDR, CDR2 SFDVKD, per germline. V lost 5 bases to trimming and J lost 11 bases, with 18 bases between them. The CDR3 covers 15 residues. The CDR3 here is CATSAGRSGQAPLHF. CDR3 DNA sequence: TGTGCCACCAGTGCGGGGCGGTCGGGTCAGGCACCCCTCCACTTT.

There are a few counts of this clonotype. The V call is TRBV11-2, the J call TRBJ2-7; no clear D. Germline assignment: CDR1 SGHAT and CDR2 FQNNGV. The CDR3 is made up of 12 amino acids. Trimming pared 7 bases from V and 3 bases from J, leaving 10 bases between. The CDR3 DNA follows: TGTGCCAGCATACCAGAGTTCTACGAGCAGTACTTC. Protein sequence: CASIPEFYEQYF.

The J gene is TRBJ1-6, the V gene TRBV20-1; tentatively, D is TRBD1 (6 bases). The CDR3 runs 13 residues. Germline V gene sequence: CDR1 DFQATT, CDR2 SNEGSKA (reference sequence). Trimming removed 3 bases from V and 7 bases from J, with 10 bases in between. CDR3 region: CSAREGGNSPLHF. DNA of the CDR3: TGCAGTGCTAGGGAAGGGGGAAATTCACCCCTCCACTTT.

CDR3 sequence: CASSLPGQGNTEAFF. CDR3 in DNA: TGTGCCAGCAGTTTACCGGGACAGGGGAACACTGAAGCTTTCTTT. The V gene is TRBV28, the J gene TRBJ1-1; 9 nucleotides line up with TRBD1. Looked up from germline, CDR1 is MDHEN and CDR2 is SYDVKM. This CDR3 has 15 residues. Losses at the gene ends were 2 bases for V and 1 base for J; bases not matched to a gene: 2.

This sequence joins TRBV30 and TRBJ2-5; D is ambiguous. This CDR3 comprises 13 residues. From germline, CDR1 is GTSNPN and CDR2 SVGIG (reference sequence). V lost 0 bases to trimming and J lost 5 bases, with 10 bases between them. The CDR3: CAWSVQGVETQYF. CDR3 coding DNA: TGTGCCTGGAGTGTACAAGGTGTGGAGACCCAGTACTTC.